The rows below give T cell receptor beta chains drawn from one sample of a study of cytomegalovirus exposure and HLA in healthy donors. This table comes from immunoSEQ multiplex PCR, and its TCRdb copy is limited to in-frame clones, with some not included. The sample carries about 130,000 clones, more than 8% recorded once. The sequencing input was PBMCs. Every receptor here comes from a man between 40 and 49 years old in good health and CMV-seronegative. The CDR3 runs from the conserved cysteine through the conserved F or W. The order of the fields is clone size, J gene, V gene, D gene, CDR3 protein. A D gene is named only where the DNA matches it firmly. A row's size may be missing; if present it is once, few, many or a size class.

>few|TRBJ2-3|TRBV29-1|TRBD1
CSAGQGAADTQYF
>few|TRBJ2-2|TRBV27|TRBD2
CASSGTMTGELFF
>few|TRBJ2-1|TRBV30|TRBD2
CAWSVRLANEQFF
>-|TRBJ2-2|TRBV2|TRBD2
CASRLAGPTGELFF
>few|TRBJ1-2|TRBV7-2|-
CASSPQGYGYTF
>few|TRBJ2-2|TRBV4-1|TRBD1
CASSPTGAKNTGELFF
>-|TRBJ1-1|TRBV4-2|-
CASSPRLWNTEAFF
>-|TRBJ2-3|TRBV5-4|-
CASSLGAGATGTDTQYF
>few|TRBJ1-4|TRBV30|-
CAWAGPGKEKLFF
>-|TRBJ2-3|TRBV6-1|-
CASSELRGGTQYF
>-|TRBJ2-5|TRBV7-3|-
CASSSVRGETQYF
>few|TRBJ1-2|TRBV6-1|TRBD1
CASSGWDRAIANYGYTF
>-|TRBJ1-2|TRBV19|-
CASSREQRHGYTF
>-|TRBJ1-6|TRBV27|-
CASSLHFAGAADNSPLHF
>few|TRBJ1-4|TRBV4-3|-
CASSQDQGLTEKLFF
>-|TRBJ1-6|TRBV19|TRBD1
CASSARDRSYNSPLHF
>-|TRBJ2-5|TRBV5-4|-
CASSLAAGPQETQYF
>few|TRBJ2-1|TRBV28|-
CASRMTDFYNEQFF
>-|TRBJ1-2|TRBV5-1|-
CASRFGEDRAF
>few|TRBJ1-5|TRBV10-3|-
CAISPAGVGQPQHF
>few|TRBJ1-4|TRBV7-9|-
CASSAQIRVVNEKLFF
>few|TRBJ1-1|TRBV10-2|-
CASIRGTNTEAFF